This T cell receptor (beta chain) was identified during a study of T cell responses to AZD1222 COVID-19 vaccine. Here immunoSEQ multiplex PCR was the method, and the copy in TCRdb shows in-frame clones only, minus some. The data show approximately 150,000 clones, about nine tenths seen once. Germline loops: CDR1 LNHNV, CDR2 YYDKDF (reference sequence). V lost 0 bases to trimming and J lost 3 bases, with 9 bases between them. This CDR3 is built from 14 residues. Study conclusions and caveats: Of the AZD1222 recipients, only 5 to 7 were seropositive at baseline. Clonal diversity may have been underestimated, and the donors were mostly white British, with more females than males. Nearly half of spike-specific TCRs reportedly target variant regions that are unmutated in the B.1.351 and B.1.1.7 variants. Sampling captured repertoires only after the peak T cell response.

With regard to this clone: Its antigen remains unknown.

This clonotype was sampled from an adult who received the AZD1222 COVID-19 vaccine. The J gene is TRBJ2-7, the V gene TRBV15, with D unclear. Specimen: peripheral blood, collected 28 days after the second AZD1222 dose. The CDR3 spells CATSRERRNYEQYF. The CDR3 DNA is TGTGCCACCAGCAGAGAGCGGCGGAACTACGAGCAGTACTTC.